This T cell receptor (beta chain) is from a study of T-cell memory formation after mild COVID-19. Per the germline V gene, CDR1 is LNHDA and CDR2 is SQIVND (reference sequence). With V trimmed by 9 bases and J by 1 base, 7 bases remained unmatched. The CDR3 totals 14 residues. This clonotype was found a few times. A single record per CDR3 protein comes from TCRdb applying MiXCR to the 5' RACE reads. The sample contains about 170,000 distinct CDR3 sequences, 13% of which appear only once. The chain is built from TRBV19 and TRBJ1-1; TRBD1 matches 8 bases. The clonotype comes from a man in his late teens or twenties who had mild COVID-19 (a few samples of this study predate the infection). Cell type and time point are not known. The specimen was PBMCs or a T cell subset sorted from them (not recorded which). The CDR3 DNA reads TGTGCCAGCATTTCAGGGGGCGCGAACACTGAAGCTTTCTTT. Protein: CASISGGANTEAFF.